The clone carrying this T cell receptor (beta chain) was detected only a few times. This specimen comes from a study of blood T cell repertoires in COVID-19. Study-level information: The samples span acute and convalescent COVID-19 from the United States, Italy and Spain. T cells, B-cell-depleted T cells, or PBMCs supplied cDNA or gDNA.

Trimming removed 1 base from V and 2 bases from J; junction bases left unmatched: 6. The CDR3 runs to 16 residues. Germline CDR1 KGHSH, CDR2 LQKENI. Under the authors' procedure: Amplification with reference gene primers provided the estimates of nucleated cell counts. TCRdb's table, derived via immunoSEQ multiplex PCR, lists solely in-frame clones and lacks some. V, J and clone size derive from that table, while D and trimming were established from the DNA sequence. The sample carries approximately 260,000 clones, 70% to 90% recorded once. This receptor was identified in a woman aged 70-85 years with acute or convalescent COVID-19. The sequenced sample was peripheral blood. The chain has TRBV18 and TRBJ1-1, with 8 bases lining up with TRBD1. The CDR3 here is CASSPRRTGTNTEAFF. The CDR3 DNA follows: TGTGCCAGCTCACCACGGAGGACAGGGACCAACACTGAAGCTTTCTTT.